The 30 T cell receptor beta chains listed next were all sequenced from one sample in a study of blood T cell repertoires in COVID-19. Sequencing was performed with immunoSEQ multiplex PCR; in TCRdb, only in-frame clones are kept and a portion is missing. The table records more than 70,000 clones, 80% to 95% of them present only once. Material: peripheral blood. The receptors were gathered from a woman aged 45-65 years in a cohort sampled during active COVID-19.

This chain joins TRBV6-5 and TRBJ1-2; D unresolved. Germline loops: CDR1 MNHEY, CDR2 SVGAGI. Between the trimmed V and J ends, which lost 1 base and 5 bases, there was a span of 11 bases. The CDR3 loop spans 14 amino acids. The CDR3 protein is CASSYLGEGYGYTF. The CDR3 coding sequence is TGTGCCAGCAGTTACTTGGGCGAGGGATATGGCTACACCTTC.

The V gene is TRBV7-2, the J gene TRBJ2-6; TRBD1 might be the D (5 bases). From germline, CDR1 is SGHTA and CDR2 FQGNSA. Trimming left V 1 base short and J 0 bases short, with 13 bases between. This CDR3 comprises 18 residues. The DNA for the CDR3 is TGTGCCAGCAGCTTAGTAACAGGTCTATACTCTGGGGCCAACGTCCTGACTTTC. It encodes CASSLVTGLYSGANVLTF.

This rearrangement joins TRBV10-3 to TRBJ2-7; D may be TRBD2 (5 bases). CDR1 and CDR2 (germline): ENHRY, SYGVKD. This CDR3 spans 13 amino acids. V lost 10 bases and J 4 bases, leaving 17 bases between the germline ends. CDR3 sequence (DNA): TGTGCCACCACGACCGGGGAAACATACGAGCAGTACTTC. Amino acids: CATTTGETYEQYF.

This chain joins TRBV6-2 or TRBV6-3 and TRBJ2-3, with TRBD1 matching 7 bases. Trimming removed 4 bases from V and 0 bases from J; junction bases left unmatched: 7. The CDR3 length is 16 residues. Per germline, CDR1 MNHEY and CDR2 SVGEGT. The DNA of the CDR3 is TGTGCCAGCAGTTCGCGACAGGGAATAAGCACAGATACGCAGTATTTT. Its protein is CASSSRQGISTDTQYF.

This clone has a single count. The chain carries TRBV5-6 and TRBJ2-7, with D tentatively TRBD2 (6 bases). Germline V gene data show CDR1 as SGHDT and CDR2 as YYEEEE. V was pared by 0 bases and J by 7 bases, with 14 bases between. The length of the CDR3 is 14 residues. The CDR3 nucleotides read TGTGCCAGCAGCTTGGGGACACCCGCGGGGGAGCAGTACTTC. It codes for CASSLGTPAGEQYF.

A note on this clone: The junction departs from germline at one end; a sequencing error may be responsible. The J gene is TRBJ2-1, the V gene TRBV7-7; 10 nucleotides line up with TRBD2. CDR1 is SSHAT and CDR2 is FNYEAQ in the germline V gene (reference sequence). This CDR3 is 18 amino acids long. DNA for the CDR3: TGTGCTAGCAGCTTAGCGCCTCAGGGAGCGGGGGGGCGGAATGAGCAGTTCTTC. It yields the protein CASSLAPQGAGGRNEQFF.

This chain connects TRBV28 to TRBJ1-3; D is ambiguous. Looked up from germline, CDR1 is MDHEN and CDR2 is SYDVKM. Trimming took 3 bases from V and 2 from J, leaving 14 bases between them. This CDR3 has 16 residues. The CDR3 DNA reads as TGTGCCAGCAGTTTGTCTTCACTCTTTACTGGAAACACCATATATTTT. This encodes CASSLSSLFTGNTIYF.

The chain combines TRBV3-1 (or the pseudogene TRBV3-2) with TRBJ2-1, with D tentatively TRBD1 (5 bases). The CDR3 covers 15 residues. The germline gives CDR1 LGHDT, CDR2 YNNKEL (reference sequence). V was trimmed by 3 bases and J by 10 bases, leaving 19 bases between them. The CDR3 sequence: CASSHTGRPIVEQFF. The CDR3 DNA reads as TGTGCCAGCAGCCACACAGGCCGGCCCATAGTGGAGCAGTTCTTC.

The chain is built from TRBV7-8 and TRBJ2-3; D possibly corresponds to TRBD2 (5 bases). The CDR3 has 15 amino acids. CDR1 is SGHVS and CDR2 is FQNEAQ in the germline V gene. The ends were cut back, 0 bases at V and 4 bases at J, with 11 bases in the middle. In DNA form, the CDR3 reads TGTGCCAGCAGCTTAGCTGGCGGGCGGTCAGATACGCAGTATTTT. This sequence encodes CASSLAGGRSDTQYF.

CDR3 bases: TGTGCCAGCACCCGAAGCGGGGGCTCCTACAATGAGCAGTTCTTC. As protein: CASTRSGGSYNEQFF. The chain links TRBV27 to TRBJ2-1; the match to TRBD2 covers 8 bases. The J segment lost 0 bases and the V segment lost 7 bases, leaving 5 bases of the junction unmatched. Looked up from germline, CDR1 is MNHEY and CDR2 is SMNVEV (reference sequence). There are 15 residues in the CDR3.

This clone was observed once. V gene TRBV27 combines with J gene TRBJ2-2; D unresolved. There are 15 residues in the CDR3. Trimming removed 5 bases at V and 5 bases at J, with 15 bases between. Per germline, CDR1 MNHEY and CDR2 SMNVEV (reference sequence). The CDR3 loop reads CASSPTPVVTGELFF. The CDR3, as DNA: TGTGCCAGCAGTCCCACCCCGGTGGTGACCGGGGAGCTGTTTTTT.

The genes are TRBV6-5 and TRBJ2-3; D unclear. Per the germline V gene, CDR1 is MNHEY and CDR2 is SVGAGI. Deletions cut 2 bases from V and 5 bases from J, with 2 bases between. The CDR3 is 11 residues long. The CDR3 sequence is CASSYRDTQYF. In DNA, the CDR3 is TGTGCCAGCAGTTACCGAGATACGCAGTATTTT.

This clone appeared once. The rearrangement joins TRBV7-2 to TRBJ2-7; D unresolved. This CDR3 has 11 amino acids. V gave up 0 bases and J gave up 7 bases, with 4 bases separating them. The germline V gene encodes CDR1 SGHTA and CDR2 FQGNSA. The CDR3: CASSLAGEQYF. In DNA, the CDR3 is TGTGCCAGCAGCTTAGCCGGGGAGCAGTACTTC.

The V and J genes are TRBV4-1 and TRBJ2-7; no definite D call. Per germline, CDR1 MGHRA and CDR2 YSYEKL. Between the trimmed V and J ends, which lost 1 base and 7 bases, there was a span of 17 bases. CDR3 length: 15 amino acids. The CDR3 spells CASSQGKRLFGEQYF. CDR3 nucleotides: TGCGCCAGCAGCCAAGGTAAAAGGCTTTTCGGGGAGCAGTACTTC.

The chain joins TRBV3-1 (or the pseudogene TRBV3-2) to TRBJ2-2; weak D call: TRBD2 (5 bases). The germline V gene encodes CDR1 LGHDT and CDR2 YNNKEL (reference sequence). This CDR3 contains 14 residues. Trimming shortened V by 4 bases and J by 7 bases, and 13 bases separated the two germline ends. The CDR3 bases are TGTGCCAGCAGCCCTTACGGAGAGGGCGGGGAGCTGTTTTTT. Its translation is CASSPYGEGGELFF.

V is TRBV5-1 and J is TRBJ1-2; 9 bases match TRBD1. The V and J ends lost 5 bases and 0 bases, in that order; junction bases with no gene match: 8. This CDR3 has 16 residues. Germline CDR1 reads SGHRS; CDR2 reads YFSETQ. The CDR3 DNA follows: TGCGCCAGCAGGCTTGGGACAGGGCGGGCTAACTATGGCTACACCTTC. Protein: CASRLGTGRANYGYTF.

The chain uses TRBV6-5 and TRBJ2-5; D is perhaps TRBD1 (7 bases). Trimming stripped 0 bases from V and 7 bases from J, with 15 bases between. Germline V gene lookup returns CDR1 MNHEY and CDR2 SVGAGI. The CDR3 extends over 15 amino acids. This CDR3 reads CASSYSNPGGGTQYF. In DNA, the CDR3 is TGTGCCAGCAGTTACTCGAACCCAGGGGGAGGGACCCAGTACTTC.

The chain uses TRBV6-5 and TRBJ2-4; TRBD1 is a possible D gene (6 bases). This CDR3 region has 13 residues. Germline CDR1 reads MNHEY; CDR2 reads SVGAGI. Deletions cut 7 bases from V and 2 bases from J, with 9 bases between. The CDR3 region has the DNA TGTGCCAGCACAGACAGGACCAAAAACATTCAGTACTTC. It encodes CASTDRTKNIQYF.

The CDR3 loop reads CASSGQGLYEQYF. As DNA, the CDR3 is TGTGCCAGCAGTGGACAGGGGCTCTACGAGCAGTACTTC. This chain uses TRBV11-2 with TRBJ2-7, with 9 positions matching TRBD1. The germline V gene has CDR1 SGHAT and CDR2 FQNNGV. V lost 6 bases to trimming and J lost 3 bases; unmatched junction nucleotides: 3. The CDR3 has 13 amino acids. Together with reference TRBV11-2 and TRBJ2-7, the CDR3 gives the full variable domain: EAGVAQSPRYKIIEKRQSVAFWCNPISGHATLYWYQQILGQGPKLLIQFQNNGVVDDSQLPKDRFSAERLKGVDSTLKIQPAKLEDSAVYLCASSGQGLYEQYFGPGTRLTVT.

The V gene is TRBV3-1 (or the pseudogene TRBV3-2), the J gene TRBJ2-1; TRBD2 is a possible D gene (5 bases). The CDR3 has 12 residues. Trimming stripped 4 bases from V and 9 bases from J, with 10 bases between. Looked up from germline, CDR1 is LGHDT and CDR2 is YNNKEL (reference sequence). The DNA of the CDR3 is TGTGCCAGCAGCCGCCCAGGAGGTGAGCAGTTCTTC. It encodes CASSRPGGEQFF.

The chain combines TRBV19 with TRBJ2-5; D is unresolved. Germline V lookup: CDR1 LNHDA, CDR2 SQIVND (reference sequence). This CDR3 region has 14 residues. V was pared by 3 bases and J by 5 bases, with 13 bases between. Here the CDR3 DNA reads TGTGCCAGTAGTATGTCAGGTATTTCCGAGACCCAGTACTTC. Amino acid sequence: CASSMSGISETQYF. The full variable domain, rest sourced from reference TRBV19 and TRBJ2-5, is DGGITQSPKYLFRKEGQNVTLSCEQNLNHDAMYWYRQDPGQGLRLIYYSQIVNDFQKGDIAEGYSVSREKKESFPLTVTSAQKNPTAFYLCASSMSGISETQYFGPGTRLLVL.

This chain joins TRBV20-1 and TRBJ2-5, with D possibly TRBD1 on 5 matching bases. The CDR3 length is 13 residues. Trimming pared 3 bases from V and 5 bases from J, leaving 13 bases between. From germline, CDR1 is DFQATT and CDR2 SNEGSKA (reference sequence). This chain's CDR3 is CSASAMGPETQYF. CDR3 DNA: TGCAGTGCTAGTGCGATGGGGCCGGAGACCCAGTACTTC.

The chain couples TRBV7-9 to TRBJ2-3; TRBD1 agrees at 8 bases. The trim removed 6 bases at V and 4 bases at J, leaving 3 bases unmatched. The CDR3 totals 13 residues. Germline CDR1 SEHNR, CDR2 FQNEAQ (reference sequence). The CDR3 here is CASRPTGADTQYF. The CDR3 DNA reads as TGTGCCAGCAGACCGACAGGGGCAGATACGCAGTATTTT.

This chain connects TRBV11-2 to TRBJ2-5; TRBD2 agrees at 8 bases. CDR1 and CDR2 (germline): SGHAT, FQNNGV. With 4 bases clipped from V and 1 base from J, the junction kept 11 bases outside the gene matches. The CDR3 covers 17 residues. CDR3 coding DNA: TGTGCCAGCAGCTCCCGCGTGGCTAGCGGGCGCCAAGAGACCCAGTACTTC. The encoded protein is CASSSRVASGRQETQYF.

CDR3 nucleotides: TGTGCCAGCAGCCAAGCCTTTTTAGGAGATTACTCTCACCTCCGACTTATTGGCTACACCTTC. Translation gives CASSQAFLGDYSHLRLIGYTF. The chain has TRBV14 and TRBJ1-2; no reliable D call. The germline V gene has CDR1 SGHDN and CDR2 FVKESK. The germline V and J ends were trimmed by 1 base and 7 bases, with 34 bases remaining between them. The CDR3 has 21 amino acids.

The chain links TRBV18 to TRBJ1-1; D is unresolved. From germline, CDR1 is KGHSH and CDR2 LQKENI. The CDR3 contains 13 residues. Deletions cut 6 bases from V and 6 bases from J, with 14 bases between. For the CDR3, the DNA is TGTGCCAGCTCGCAGGCGGGAGGCTCTGAAGCTTTCTTT. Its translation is CASSQAGGSEAFF.

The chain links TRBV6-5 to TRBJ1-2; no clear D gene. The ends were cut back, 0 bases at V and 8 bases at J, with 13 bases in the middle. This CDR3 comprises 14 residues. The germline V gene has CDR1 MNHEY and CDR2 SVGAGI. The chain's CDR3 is CASSYSNQVEGYTF. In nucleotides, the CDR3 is TGTGCCAGCAGTTACTCGAACCAGGTAGAAGGCTACACCTTC.

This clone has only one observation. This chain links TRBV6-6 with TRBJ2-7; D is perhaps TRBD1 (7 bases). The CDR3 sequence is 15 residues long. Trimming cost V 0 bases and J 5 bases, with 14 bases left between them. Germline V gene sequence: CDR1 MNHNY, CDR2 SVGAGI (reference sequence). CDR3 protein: CASSYSKARGDEQYF. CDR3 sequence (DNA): TGTGCCAGCAGTTACTCGAAGGCCAGGGGGGACGAGCAGTACTTC.

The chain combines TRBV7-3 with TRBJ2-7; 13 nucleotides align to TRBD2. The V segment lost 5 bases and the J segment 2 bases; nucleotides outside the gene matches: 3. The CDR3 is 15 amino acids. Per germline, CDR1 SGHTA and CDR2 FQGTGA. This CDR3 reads CASSPTSGRAYEQYF. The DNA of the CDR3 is TGTGCCAGCAGCCCCACTAGCGGGAGGGCCTACGAGCAGTACTTC.

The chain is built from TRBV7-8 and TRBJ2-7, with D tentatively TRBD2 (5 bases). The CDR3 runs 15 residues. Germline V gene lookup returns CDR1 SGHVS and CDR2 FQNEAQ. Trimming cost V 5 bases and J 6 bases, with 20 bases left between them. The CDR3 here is CASSRSGKSTFEQYF. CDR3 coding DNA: TGTGCCAGCAGCCGTTCCGGGAAGAGCACTTTCGAGCAGTACTTC.